The 9 T cell receptor beta chains listed next were all sequenced from one sample in a study of T cells after somatic rescue of genetic block. Repertoires were generated with immunoSEQ multiplex PCR, while TCRdb's copy carries only in-frame clones and drops some. The sample includes about 14,000 clones, approximately 70% seen only once; the top ten take around 20%. The material sequenced was peripheral blood mononuclear cells (PBMCs). All receptors derive from a boy aged 5 to 17.

The chain joins TRBV11-2 to TRBJ2-1, with 12 bases that match TRBD2. The junction had 8 bases not matched to a gene; V was cut back by 0 bases and J by 8 bases. The CDR3 length is 17 residues. CDR1 is SGHAT, CDR2 FQNNGV, per germline. The CDR3 spells CASSLDTSGGFWDEQFF. As DNA, the CDR3 is TGTGCCAGCAGCTTAGATACTAGCGGGGGGTTCTGGGATGAGCAGTTCTTC.

The V gene is TRBV1, the J gene TRBJ2-3; the table's D call TRBD2 went unverified against the DNA. TRBV1 is marked as a pseudogene. The CDR3 totals 12 residues. CDR3 DNA sequence: TGCACCAGCGGGAGCGGGACAGATACGCAGTATTTT. Protein product: CTSGSGTDTQYF.

In its sample, this clone ranks as large (0.1 to 1%). The chain carries TRBV28 and TRBJ1-2; 8 positions match TRBD1. J gave up 2 bases and V 2 bases, and 7 bases lay outside the gene matches. CDR3 length: 16 residues. Germline CDR1 MDHEN, CDR2 SYDVKM. The CDR3 region is CASSLNRGNWNYGYTF. The CDR3 nucleotides are TGTGCCAGCAGTTTAAACAGGGGGAATTGGAACTATGGCTACACCTTC.

The chain is built from TRBV5-1 and TRBJ2-5, with D perhaps TRBD1 or TRBD2 (5 bases each). With the DNA end fitting TRBJ2-7 better, the J assignment may be wrong. The CDR3 is 15 residues long. The germline V gene has CDR1 SGHRS and CDR2 YFSETQ. The CDR3 DNA reads TGCGCCAGCAGCTTTAGACCCAGGGACGCCTACGAGCAGTACTTC. It is translated as CASSFRPRDAYEQYF.

This chain joins TRBV7-9 and TRBJ2-7, with 8 bases that match TRBD1. There are 15 residues in the CDR3. J was trimmed by 5 bases and V by 1 base; bases with no gene match: 7. Germline V lookup: CDR1 SEHNR, CDR2 FQNEAQ (reference sequence). CDR3 sequence reads: CASSLGLQGVNEQYF. The CDR3 nucleotides read TGTGCCAGCAGCTTAGGCTTACAGGGGGTAAACGAGCAGTACTTC.

Relative to its sample, this clone is medium-sized. This chain links TRBV4-1 with TRBJ2-1; D not resolved. V lost 0 bases to trimming and J lost 5 bases, with 8 bases between them. Germline lookup yields CDR1 MGHRA and CDR2 YSYEKL. The CDR3 is 14 amino acids. The CDR3 here is CASSQDLGNNEQFF. CDR3 nucleotides: TGCGCCAGCAGCCAAGATCTAGGGAACAATGAGCAGTTCTTC.

CDR3 protein: CASSDRDRVNTEAFF. Here the CDR3 DNA reads TGTGCCAGCAGTGACCGGGACAGAGTGAACACTGAAGCTTTCTTT. The chain links TRBV6-1 to TRBJ1-1, with 7 bases identical to TRBD1. V shed 3 bases and J 0 bases; nucleotides not matched to a gene: 4. This CDR3 has 15 residues. Germline V gene data show CDR1 as MNHNS and CDR2 as SASEGT.

The CDR3 loop is CASSQDLWARSDRYF. CDR3 nucleotides: TGCGCCAGCAGCCAAGATTTGTGGGCTAGGAGTGACAGGTACTTC. This chain joins TRBV4-1 and TRBJ2-4; D perhaps matches TRBD1 (5 bases). CDR3 length: 15 residues. Per the germline V gene, CDR1 is MGHRA and CDR2 is YSYEKL. Trimming removed 0 bases at V and 15 bases at J, with 21 bases between.

This sequence joins TRBV6-5 and TRBJ1-4; TRBD1 agrees at 7 bases. The CDR3 runs 15 residues. Germline values: CDR1 MNHEY, CDR2 SVGAGI. Trimming removed 6 bases from V and 3 bases from J; junction bases left unmatched: 7. Written as DNA, the CDR3 is TGTGCCAGCAGCTTCCTCGGGACAGCTAATGAAAAACTGTTTTTT. It encodes CASSFLGTANEKLFF.